This TCR beta chain was found in a study of shared clonotypes between healthy human individuals. Clones were sequenced by immunoSEQ multiplex PCR, and TCRdb holds only the in-frame ones, with some missing. The profile shows fewer than 1.4 million clones, 75% to 85% of them singletons. The sequence was obtained from a man between 18 and 29 years old in good health. Some clones in this sample may be carry-over from other donors' samples. The specimen sequenced was memory CD4+ T cells from PBMCs. Documented subset: CD45RA-negative fraction.

CDR3 protein: CASSSRGPGTGELFF. The CDR3 DNA follows: TGTGCCAGCAGCTCCAGGGGGCCGGGCACCGGGGAGCTGTTTTTT. This sequence joins TRBV5-4 and TRBJ2-2; 8 bases agree with TRBD1. V lost 3 bases and J lost 4; bases outside the gene matches: 5. The CDR3 has 15 amino acids. Germline V gene data show CDR1 as SGHNT and CDR2 as YYREEE (reference sequence).